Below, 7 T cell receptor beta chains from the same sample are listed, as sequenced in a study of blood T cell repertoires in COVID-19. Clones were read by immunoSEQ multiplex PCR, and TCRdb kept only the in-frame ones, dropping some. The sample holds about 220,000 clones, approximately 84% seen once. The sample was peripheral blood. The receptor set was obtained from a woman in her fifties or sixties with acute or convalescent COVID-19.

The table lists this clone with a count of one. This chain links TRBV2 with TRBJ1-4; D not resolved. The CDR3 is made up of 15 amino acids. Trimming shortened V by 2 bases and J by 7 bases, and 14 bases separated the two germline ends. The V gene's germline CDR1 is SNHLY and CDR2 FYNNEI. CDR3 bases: TGTGCCAGCAGTGAAAGATCGGGGATCGGTGAAAAACTGTTTTTT. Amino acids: CASSERSGIGEKLFF.

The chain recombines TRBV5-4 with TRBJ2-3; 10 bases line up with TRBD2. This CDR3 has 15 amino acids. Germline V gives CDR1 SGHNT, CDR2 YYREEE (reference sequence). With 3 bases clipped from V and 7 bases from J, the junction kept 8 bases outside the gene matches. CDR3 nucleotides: TGTGCCAGCAGCTCCTGGACTAGCGGATCGAATACGCAGTATTTT. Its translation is CASSSWTSGSNTQYF.

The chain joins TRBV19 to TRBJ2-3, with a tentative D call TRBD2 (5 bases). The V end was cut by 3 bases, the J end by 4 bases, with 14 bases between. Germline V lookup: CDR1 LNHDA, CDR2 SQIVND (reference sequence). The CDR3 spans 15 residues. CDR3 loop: CASSIVASWADTQYF. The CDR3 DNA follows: TGTGCCAGTAGTATCGTGGCTAGCTGGGCAGATACGCAGTATTTT.

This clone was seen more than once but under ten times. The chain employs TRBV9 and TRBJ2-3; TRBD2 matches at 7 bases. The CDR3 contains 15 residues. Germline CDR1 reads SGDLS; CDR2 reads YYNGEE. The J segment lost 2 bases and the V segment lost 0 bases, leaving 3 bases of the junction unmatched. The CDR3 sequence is CASSVGGRVTDTQYF. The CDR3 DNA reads TGTGCCAGCAGCGTAGGGGGGAGGGTCACAGATACGCAGTATTTT.

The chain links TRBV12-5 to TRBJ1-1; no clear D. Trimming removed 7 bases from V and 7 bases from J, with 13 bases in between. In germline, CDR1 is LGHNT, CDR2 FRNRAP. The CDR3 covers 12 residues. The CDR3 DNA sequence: TGTGCTAGTGTCAATCCCCGGGGTGAAGCTTTCTTT. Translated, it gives CASVNPRGEAFF. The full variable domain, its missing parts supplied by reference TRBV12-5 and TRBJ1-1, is DARVTQTPRHKVTEMGQEVTMRCQPILGHNTVFWYRQTMMQGLELLAYFRNRAPLDDSGMPKDRFSAEMPDATLATLKIQPSEPRDSAVYFCASVNPRGEAFFGQGTRLTVV.

The CDR3 region is CAWSGRGGRTKGGYTF. The DNA of the CDR3 is TGTGCCTGGAGTGGTCGCGGAGGCAGGACGAAGGGTGGCTACACCTTC. This sequence joins TRBV30 and TRBJ1-2; D uncertain. Germline CDR1 is GTSNPN and CDR2 is SVGIG (reference sequence). The CDR3 length is 16 residues. Trimming took 1 base from V and 7 from J, leaving 22 bases between them.

The CDR3 here is CASSDENIRFYSNQPQHF. For the CDR3, the DNA is TGTGCCAGCAGTGACGAGAATATCCGCTTTTATAGCAATCAGCCCCAGCATTTT. The V and J genes are TRBV6-4 and TRBJ1-5; D unclear. The germline CDR1 and CDR2 sequences are MRHNA and SNTAGT. The V gene lost 2 bases and the J gene lost 0 bases, with 17 bases spanning the gap. This CDR3 contains 18 residues.